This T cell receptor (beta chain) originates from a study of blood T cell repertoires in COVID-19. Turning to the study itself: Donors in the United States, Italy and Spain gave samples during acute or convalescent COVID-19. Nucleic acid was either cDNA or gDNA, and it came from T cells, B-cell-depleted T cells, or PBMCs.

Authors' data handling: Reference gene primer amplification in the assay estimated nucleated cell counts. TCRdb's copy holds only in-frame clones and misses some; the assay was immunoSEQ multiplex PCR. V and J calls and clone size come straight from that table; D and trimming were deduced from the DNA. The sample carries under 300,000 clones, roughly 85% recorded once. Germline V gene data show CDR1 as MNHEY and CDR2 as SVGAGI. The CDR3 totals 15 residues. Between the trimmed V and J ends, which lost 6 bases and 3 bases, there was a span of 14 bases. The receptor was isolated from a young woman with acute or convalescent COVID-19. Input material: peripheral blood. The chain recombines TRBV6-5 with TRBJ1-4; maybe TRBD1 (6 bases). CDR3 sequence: CASRPQQGSNEKLFF. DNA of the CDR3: TGTGCCAGCAGACCACAACAGGGTTCTAATGAAAAACTGTTTTTT.